What follows are 5 T cell receptor beta chains derived from one specimen sequenced in a study of cytomegalovirus exposure and HLA in healthy donors. The PCR was carried out with 60 Vbeta primers and 13 Jbeta primers. Assay used: immunoSEQ multiplex PCR; TCRdb lists only in-frame clones, some missing. The data contain roughly 120,000 clones, approximately 76% of them singletons. Input material: PBMCs. These receptors were collected from a man aged 45-65 years in good health and CMV-seropositive.

This sequence joins TRBV6-5 and TRBJ1-5; D is possibly TRBD1 (5 bases). Per germline, CDR1 MNHEY and CDR2 SVGAGI. V lost 2 bases and J lost 6, with 11 bases in between. This CDR3 spans 14 amino acids. CDR3 residues: CASSYGGAGQPQHF. In DNA form, the CDR3 reads TGTGCCAGCAGTTACGGAGGGGCGGGTCAGCCCCAGCATTTT.

The genes are TRBV6-5 and TRBJ1-2, with D unresolved. CDR3 length: 12 residues. Germline-derived CDR1 and CDR2 are MNHEY and SVGAGI. V was shortened by 5 bases and J by 8 bases, with 12 bases between the two germline ends. CDR3: CASSVEGHGYTF. For the CDR3, the DNA is TGTGCCAGCAGTGTGGAGGGTCACGGCTACACCTTC.

The rearrangement uses TRBV28 and TRBJ2-7, with TRBD2 matching 10 bases. J was trimmed by 4 bases and V by 5 bases; bases with no gene match: 8. The germline V gene encodes CDR1 MDHEN and CDR2 SYDVKM. The CDR3 is 15 residues long. The CDR3 sequence: CASSPASGSGYEQYF. The DNA for the CDR3 is TGTGCCAGCAGTCCCGCTAGCGGGAGTGGGTACGAGCAGTACTTC.

V and J are TRBV6-1 and TRBJ1-5, with D unresolved. Germline CDR1 is MNHNS and CDR2 is SASEGT. V lost 5 bases and J 0 bases, leaving 11 bases between the germline ends. CDR3 size: 15 residues. In nucleotides, the CDR3 is TGTGCCAGCAGTTTAATAGCTTATAGCAATCAGCCCCAGCATTTT. Amino acid sequence: CASSLIAYSNQPQHF.

V usage is TRBV19 and J usage is TRBJ2-1, with D possibly being TRBD1 (6 bases). This CDR3 spans 16 amino acids. V was cut by 1 base and J by 0 bases, with 10 bases left in between. Germline assignment: CDR1 LNHDA and CDR2 SQIVND (reference sequence). CDR3 nucleotides: TGTGCCAGTAGTATAGCCGGGACATTCTCCTACAATGAGCAGTTCTTC. Its protein product is CASSIAGTFSYNEQFF.